Following are 23 T cell receptor beta chains from one sample sequenced in a study of vaccination and CD4 T cells after COVID-19. Treatment in this sample: roughly nine-day PBMC culture with coronavirus spike peptide pools or control peptides (ViraFEST assay). Researchers collected the unexposed donor's CD4+ T cells before the COVID-19 pandemic (2011-2018). Their target antigens are unknown. The study sequenced cultured CD4+ T cell DNA using the Oncomine TCR Beta short-read assay. TCRdb re-called the PCR reads through MiXCR, storing one row per CDR3 protein. The sample has around 8,000 distinct CDR3 sequences, 35% to 55% seen once. The sample comprised CD4+ T cells from blood, cultured in vitro. The receptors were gathered from a human donor in good health.

The chain couples TRBV15 to TRBJ1-1; perhaps TRBD1 as D (5 bases). CDR3 size: 18 residues. Germline V gives CDR1 LNHNV, CDR2 YYDKDF (reference sequence). Trimming left V 3 bases short and J 6 bases short, with 26 bases between. DNA for the CDR3: TGTGCCACCAGCAGGGACGGGGACTTACTACCTTCAACCGCTGAAGCTTTCTTT. Amino acid sequence: CATSRDGDLLPSTAEAFF. Together with reference TRBV15 and TRBJ1-1, the CDR3 gives the full variable domain: DAMVIQNPRYQVTQFGKPVTLSCSQTLNHNVMYWYQQKSSQAPKLLFHYYDKDFNNEADTPDNFQSRRPNTSFCFLDIRSPGLGDTAMYLCATSRDGDLLPSTAEAFFGQGTRLTVV.

This clonotype was detected a few times. The rearrangement uses TRBV6-1 and TRBJ1-1; no firm D call. Trimming removed 7 bases at V and 5 bases at J, with 17 bases between. The CDR3 has 14 residues. Germline values: CDR1 MNHNS, CDR2 SASEGT. The CDR3 DNA reads as TGTGCCAGCATGGGCAGTTCGGCCTCAACTGAAGCTTTCTTT. This codes for CASMGSSASTEAFF.

The chain is built from TRBV6-1 and TRBJ2-2, with 7 bases aligning to TRBD1. The CDR3 runs to 15 residues. In germline, CDR1 is MNHNS, CDR2 SASEGT. V lost 4 bases to trimming and J lost 4 bases; unmatched junction nucleotides: 6. In DNA form, the CDR3 reads TGTGCCAGCAGTGCAGGACAGGAGGCCACCGGGGAGCTGTTTTTT. This sequence encodes CASSAGQEATGELFF.

The rearrangement links TRBV20-1 to TRBJ2-3, with 9 bases identical to TRBD2. The CDR3 runs to 15 residues. Trimming removed 6 bases from V and 6 bases from J; junction bases left unmatched: 13. Germline values: CDR1 DFQATT, CDR2 SNEGSKA (reference sequence). This chain's CDR3 is CSAPPSGLAPDTQYF. CDR3 nucleotide sequence: TGCAGTGCCCCACCCTCGGGACTAGCTCCCGATACGCAGTATTTT.

This chain connects TRBV20-1 to TRBJ1-3; tentative D call: TRBD1 (6 bases). The length of the CDR3 is 15 residues. Trimming removed 5 bases from V and 0 bases from J, with 14 bases in between. Looked up from germline, CDR1 is DFQATT and CDR2 is SNEGSKA (reference sequence). The CDR3 here is CSADDRLSSGNTIYF. CDR3 coding DNA: TGCAGTGCTGACGACAGGTTGAGCTCTGGAAACACCATATATTTT.

This clonotype has only a few counts. This chain uses TRBV2 with TRBJ1-5, with 10 bases fitting TRBD1. The germline V gene encodes CDR1 SNHLY and CDR2 FYNNEI. This CDR3 is 15 amino acids long. V dropped 8 bases and J dropped 4; count of bases not matched to a gene: 8. CDR3 sequence reads: CASAPPGQGNQPQHF. Here the CDR3 DNA reads TGTGCCAGCGCGCCCCCGGGACAGGGGAATCAGCCCCAGCATTTT.

The chain links TRBV20-1 to TRBJ2-1, with 8 nucleotides matching TRBD2. The germline gives CDR1 DFQATT, CDR2 SNEGSKA (reference sequence). With 6 bases clipped from V and 0 bases from J, the junction kept 1 base outside the gene matches. The CDR3 is 13 residues long. The CDR3 DNA reads TGCAGTGCCGCGGGAGGCTCCTACAATGAGCAGTTCTTC. As protein: CSAAGGSYNEQFF.

This clonotype was seen more than once but under ten times. The chain joins TRBV6-5 to TRBJ1-2; D gene ambiguous. The ends were cut back, 1 base at V and 6 bases at J, with 12 bases in the middle. Germline values: CDR1 MNHEY, CDR2 SVGAGI. The CDR3 contains 14 residues. The DNA of the CDR3 is TGTGCCAGCAGTTACTTTTCCCAAGGACATGGCTACACCTTC. It codes for CASSYFSQGHGYTF.

The V and J genes are TRBV19 and TRBJ1-5, with D uncertain. Per the germline V gene, CDR1 is LNHDA and CDR2 is SQIVND (reference sequence). V lost 7 bases to trimming and J lost 6 bases, with 13 bases between them. The CDR3 sequence is 13 residues long. CDR3 DNA: TGTGCCAGTAACAGTATGGGCTTTCAGCCCCAGCATTTT. Its translation is CASNSMGFQPQHF. The full variable domain, in which reference TRBV19 and TRBJ1-5 provide the parts outside the CDR3, is DGGITQSPKYLFRKEGQNVTLSCEQNLNHDAMYWYRQDPGQGLRLIYYSQIVNDFQKGDIAEGYSVSREKKESFPLTVTSAQKNPTAFYLCASNSMGFQPQHFGDGTRLSIL.

The J gene is TRBJ1-4, the V gene TRBV24-1; maybe TRBD1 (5 bases). Per the germline V gene, CDR1 is KGHDR and CDR2 is SFDVKD. V was trimmed by 5 bases and J by 2 bases, leaving 14 bases between them. This CDR3 has 16 residues. In nucleotides, the CDR3 is TGTGCCACCAGTGGAATCAGGGTTGGCACTAATGAAAAACTGTTTTTT. Translating gives CATSGIRVGTNEKLFF.

The chain joins TRBV7-2 to TRBJ1-2; D not certain. Trimming pared 1 base from V and 0 bases from J, leaving 15 bases between. This CDR3 is 17 amino acids long. Germline V gene sequence: CDR1 SGHTA, CDR2 FQGNSA. The CDR3 spells CASSLEKGRSSNYGYTF. Here the CDR3 DNA reads TGTGCCAGCAGCTTAGAGAAGGGCAGGAGCTCTAACTATGGCTACACCTTC.

The genes are TRBV5-6 and TRBJ2-1; 10 positions match TRBD2. V gave up 1 base and J gave up 5 bases; unmatched junction bases: 3. The CDR3 is 15 amino acids. Looked up from germline, CDR1 is SGHDT and CDR2 is YYEEEE. The chain's CDR3 is CASSLRTSGNNEQFF. DNA of the CDR3: TGTGCCAGCAGCTTGAGGACTAGCGGTAACAATGAGCAGTTCTTC.

This clonotype turned up a few times. The chain combines TRBV12-3 or TRBV12-4 with TRBJ2-1, with D hard to call. The CDR3 length is 12 residues. The V end was cut by 2 bases, the J end by 9 bases, with 8 bases between. CDR3 in amino acids: CASSLMGREQFF. The CDR3 DNA reads as TGTGCCAGCAGTTTAATGGGTCGTGAGCAGTTCTTC.

The table lists this clonotype with a few counts. The CDR3 DNA sequence: TGTGCCAGCAGCTTAGGTACACAGGGGGAGACCCAGTACTTC. It encodes CASSLGTQGETQYF. J is TRBJ2-5 and V is TRBV11-2; 7 nucleotides line up with TRBD1. The V and J ends lost 1 base and 5 bases, in that order; junction bases with no gene match: 4. The CDR3 runs to 14 residues. CDR1 SGHAT and CDR2 FQNNGV come from the germline V gene.

The chain combines TRBV19 with TRBJ2-6; 9 positions agree with TRBD1. CDR3 length: 16 residues. Germline CDR1 reads LNHDA; CDR2 reads SQIVND (reference sequence). Trimming cost V 9 bases and J 0 bases; bases outside gene matches: 6. The CDR3 reads CASEPGQGSGANVLTF. CDR3 in DNA: TGTGCCAGCGAACCGGGACAGGGCTCTGGGGCCAACGTCCTGACTTTC.

This chain connects TRBV20-1 to TRBJ1-2, with a possible D match to TRBD1 (6 bases). V lost 0 bases, J lost 6 bases, and 17 bases lay in between. The length of the CDR3 is 15 residues. The germline CDR1 and CDR2 sequences are DFQATT and SNEGSKA (reference sequence). CDR3 in DNA: TGCAGTGCTAGAGATGTGACAGGAAGTCGTGATGGCTACACCTTC. Its protein product is CSARDVTGSRDGYTF.

This chain links TRBV4-3 with TRBJ2-5, with TRBD1 matching 7 bases. Losses at the gene ends were 4 bases for V and 5 bases for J; bases not matched to a gene: 7. CDR3 length equals 14 residues. Germline CDR1 LGHNA, CDR2 YSLEER. CDR3 DNA: TGCGCCAGCAGCCGAGACAGGGATGGGGAGACCCAGTACTTC. Its protein product is CASSRDRDGETQYF.

The V call is TRBV19, the J call TRBJ1-1, with D unclear. Trimming took off 3 bases at V and 9 bases at J, with 14 bases between the two ends. Germline CDR1 and CDR2: LNHDA and SQIVND (reference sequence). CDR3 length: 13 amino acids. The CDR3 region has the DNA TGTGCCAGTAGTATGACGGTTGAGAGTCAAGCTTTCTTT. Its translation: CASSMTVESQAFF.

This clonotype was seen a handful of times. V usage is TRBV27 and J usage is TRBJ2-1; 11 positions agree with TRBD2. Per the germline V gene, CDR1 is MNHEY and CDR2 is SMNVEV (reference sequence). V was pared by 8 bases and J by 8 bases, with 11 bases of the junction left unmatched. This CDR3 has 15 residues. The chain's CDR3 is CASAKLAGVDYEQFF. CDR3 nucleotides: TGTGCCAGCGCAAAACTAGCGGGGGTTGATTATGAGCAGTTCTTC.

The table lists this clonotype with a few counts. The gene calls are TRBV7-8 and TRBJ2-2; possibly TRBD1 for D (6 bases). Trimming took off 1 base at V and 9 bases at J, with 15 bases between the two ends. The CDR3 covers 15 residues. CDR1 and CDR2 from the germline V gene are SGHVS and FQNEAQ. This chain's CDR3 is CASSLERGNARELFF. CDR3 DNA sequence: TGTGCCAGCAGCTTAGAGAGGGGGAACGCACGGGAGCTGTTTTTT.

The rearrangement uses TRBV6-2 or TRBV6-3 and TRBJ2-1; D not resolved. The germline V gene has CDR1 MNHEY and CDR2 SVGEGT. V shed 6 bases and J shed 5 bases, with 14 bases lying between them. This CDR3 region has 14 residues. The CDR3 here is CASSRLPENNEQFF. The CDR3 DNA reads as TGTGCCAGCAGCAGACTCCCCGAGAACAATGAGCAGTTCTTC.

The chain uses TRBV2 and TRBJ2-2; the D is unclear. The germline CDR1 and CDR2 sequences are SNHLY and FYNNEI. The CDR3 covers 11 residues. V gave up 7 bases and J gave up 5 bases, with 5 bases separating them. The CDR3 reads CASTWTGELFF. In DNA form, the CDR3 reads TGTGCCAGCACATGGACCGGGGAGCTGTTTTTT.

The chain carries TRBV20-1 and TRBJ2-7, with D uncertain. Germline V gives CDR1 DFQATT, CDR2 SNEGSKA (reference sequence). The CDR3 contains 13 residues. The germline V and J ends were trimmed by 6 bases and 3 bases, with 15 bases remaining between them. CDR3 sequence (DNA): TGCAGTGCGCCGAAGGCCCCATACTACGAGCAGTACTTC. It translates to CSAPKAPYYEQYF.